What follows are 7 T cell receptor beta chains derived from one specimen sequenced in a study of blood T cell repertoires in COVID-19. The data were produced by immunoSEQ multiplex PCR, yet TCRdb's version contains in-frame clones alone and is incomplete. The sample lists some 150,000 clones, 75% to 90% occurring once. Sequences were obtained from peripheral blood. Receptors were obtained from a woman of 80 years or more with acute or convalescent COVID-19.

The chain uses TRBV28 and TRBJ1-4; the D is unclear. Trimming left V 6 bases short and J 4 bases short, with 12 bases between. Germline CDR1 reads MDHEN; CDR2 reads SYDVKM. The CDR3 has 14 residues. The DNA of the CDR3 is TGTGCCAGCAGCCCCGAGCTAAGTAATGAAAAACTGTTTTTT. Protein product: CASSPELSNEKLFF.

The gene calls are TRBV5-1 and TRBJ1-2; 7 bases align to TRBD1. Germline CDR1 SGHRS, CDR2 YFSETQ. There are 14 residues in the CDR3. V trimming: 4 bases; J trimming: 2 bases; junction bases outside the gene matches: 5. The CDR3 reads CASSPRGGNYGYTF. The CDR3 DNA reads TGCGCCAGCAGCCCCAGAGGGGGCAACTATGGCTACACCTTC.

J is TRBJ2-5 and V is TRBV19; TRBD1 agrees at 7 bases. In germline, CDR1 is LNHDA, CDR2 SQIVND (reference sequence). Trimming at V came to 6 bases and at J to 5 bases, leaving 9 bases not matched to a gene. The CDR3 length is 14 residues. CDR3 DNA: TGTGCCAGTAGGCCAAGGAACAGGGGTGAGACCCAGTACTTC. The encoded protein is CASRPRNRGETQYF.

The chain uses TRBV6-1 and TRBJ1-6, with D maybe TRBD1 (5 bases). The CDR3 length is 15 residues. Germline CDR1 is MNHNS and CDR2 is SASEGT. V lost 7 bases and J lost 2, with 12 bases in between. The CDR3 coding sequence is TGTGCCAGCACCCCGGGAGGGGCCTATAATTCACCCCTCCACTTT. Its translation is CASTPGGAYNSPLHF.

This chain links TRBV6-5 with TRBJ2-7; 7 nucleotides align to TRBD2. This CDR3 has 15 residues. The trim removed 4 bases at V and 5 bases at J, leaving 11 bases unmatched. The V gene's germline CDR1 is MNHEY and CDR2 SVGAGI. This CDR3 is CASSSPLAGADEQYF. The CDR3 nucleotides are TGTGCCAGCAGTTCACCTCTCGCGGGAGCTGACGAGCAGTACTTC.

This sequence joins TRBV2 and TRBJ2-5, with D possibly being TRBD1 (6 bases). V was clipped by 4 bases and J by 3 bases, with 9 bases between them. This CDR3 region has 13 residues. Germline V gene lookup returns CDR1 SNHLY and CDR2 FYNNEI. The DNA of the CDR3 is TGTGCCAGCAGTGCAGGGGTTGAAGAGACCCAGTACTTC. Its translation: CASSAGVEETQYF.

For the CDR3, the DNA is TGTGCCACCAGCCCCAATTGGGCAGGGGGCCTCGAGCAGTACTTC. Protein product: CATSPNWAGGLEQYF. This chain links TRBV27 with TRBJ2-7, with 8 bases matching TRBD1. Trimming at V came to 10 bases and at J to 6 bases, leaving 17 bases not matched to a gene. The CDR3 runs to 15 residues. CDR1 and CDR2 (germline): MNHEY, SMNVEV (reference sequence).